In this sample, the clone carrying this TCR beta chain turned up a few times. As yet, its antigen is unknown. This CDR3 is 15 amino acids long. With 2 bases removed from V and 0 bases from J, the gap between germline ends came to 8 bases. The germline V gene encodes CDR1 SGHTA and CDR2 FQGNSA. Using its own MiXCR run on the 5' RACE reads, TCRdb lists one record per CDR3 protein. The sample lists 700,000 to 850,000 distinct CDR3 sequences, about 12% seen once, with approximately 0.5% in the top ten. The data originate from a study of CD8 T cells in ankylosing spondylitis. Study-wide results and limits: Disease-associated clonotypes exhibited CD8+ identity and were relatively infrequent in peripheral blood. Several of the motif variants were reported before in synovial fluid and blood from reactive arthritis. Reportedly, significant enrichment of disease-linked clones occurred in matched ankylosing spondylitis synovial fluid. A motif of several highly homologous TCR beta variants was seen as apparently characteristic of ankylosing spondylitis blood.

The receptor comes from a male donor with ankylosing spondylitis. The chain recombines TRBV7-2 with TRBJ1-5, with D unresolved. The sequenced sample consisted of blood, either unsorted or a sorted T cell fraction (not recorded which). The CDR3 bases are TGTGCCAGCAGCTTAAGGACGGGTAGCAATCAGCCCCAGCATTTT. Encoded protein: CASSLRTGSNQPQHF.